In this sample, the clone carrying this TCR beta chain turned up a few times. What it recognizes is unknown. Sequencing targeted expressed TCRB transcripts, as all isolated RNA had been reverse transcribed. The protocol was immunoSEQ multiplex PCR, while the TCRdb copy is restricted to in-frame clones and leaves out a portion. The repertoire has 300,000 to 350,000 clones, less than 10% of them found once; the top ten carry 0.44%. The data were taken from a study of beta chain features in type 1 diabetes. In the study overall: There were approximately 100,000,000 sorted cells examined across all samples. Study-level findings and limits: Comparison showed that naive, central memory and Treg TCRB repertoires appeared more similar among patients than among healthy donors. Significant though moderate, a shortening of TCRB CDR3s appeared in all four CD4+ subsets of Type 1 diabetes patients. VDJ junctions from type 1 diabetes patients carried fewer insertions and larger deletions.

The CDR3 spans 21 residues. Per germline, CDR1 SGDLS and CDR2 YYNGEE. V shed 3 bases and J shed 0 bases, with 28 bases lying between them. The J gene is TRBJ1-3, the V gene TRBV9, with a weak D call TRBD1 (5 bases). The receptor was derived from a woman younger than 35 in good health. Material for sequencing was central memory CD4+ T cells from blood. The CDR3 spells CASSAKSQDNLWGISGNTIYF. The CDR3 bases are TGTGCCAGCAGCGCGAAGTCCCAGGACAACCTATGGGGGATCTCTGGAAACACCATATATTTT. The full variable domain, completed using reference TRBV9 and TRBJ1-3, is DSGVTQTPKHLITATGQRVTLRCSPRSGDLSVYWYQQSLDQGLQFLIQYYNGEERAKGNILERFSAQQFPDLHSELNLSSLELGDSALYFCASSAKSQDNLWGISGNTIYFGEGSWLTVV.